This T cell receptor beta chain was recovered during a study of identical twins. General study points: Abundant beta clonotypes from cord blood bore fewer insertions; memory repertoires lacked this pattern.

On this clonotype: The antigen is not known.

A single record per CDR3 protein comes from TCRdb applying MiXCR to the 5' RACE reads. The data show nearly 900,000 distinct CDR3 sequences, 9% to 15% seen once. The V and J ends lost 2 bases and 10 bases, in that order; junction bases with no gene match: 13. Germline values: CDR1 MNHEY, CDR2 SVGEGT. The CDR3 runs 16 residues. These sequences were also reported in another study, on yellow fever vaccine responses in identical twins.

Specimen: PBMCs. The source of this sequence is a young woman in good health. This rearrangement joins TRBV6-2 or TRBV6-3 to TRBJ1-4, with TRBD1 matching over 7 bases. This CDR3 reads CASSYGRAGGLGKLFF. For the CDR3, the DNA is TGTGCCAGCAGTTACGGGCGGGCAGGGGGTCTTGGAAAACTGTTTTTT.